This T cell receptor (beta chain) originates from a study of T cell responses to AZD1222 COVID-19 vaccine (TCRdb year 2021). Broadly, across the study: AZD1222 recipients given second doses at about 4 weeks or at about 12 weeks were pooled, since spike-specific TCR depth and breadth were not found to differ between the two schedules. A total of just over 230 trial participants underwent TCR sequencing, of whom around 210 had received two doses of AZD1222 and 26 had received two doses of the MenACWY control vaccine. Trial participants were enrolled into age subgroups of 18-55, 56-69 and 70-plus years, which contained approximately 150, 28 and 58 TCR-sequenced participants, respectively.

The CDR3 regions of human TCRbeta chains were subjected to immunosequencing. The paper's data handling went like this. TCRs in the repertoires were compared against a reference library of SARS-CoV-2-specific TCRs that had been generated with the MIRA antigen-specificity platform. Breadth was defined as the fraction of unique TCRs that were SARS-CoV-2-associated. Depth was defined as the fraction of total T cells that were SARS-CoV-2-associated. Using the MIRA data, each spike-specific TCR was mapped to the spike region that the TCR reacts to and placed in a CD4 or CD8 class. Log10-transformed breadth and depth values were compared by one-way ANOVA with Sidak's multiple comparisons tests. Not all clones reach the TCRdb copy of this immuneACCESS table, which keeps in-frame sequences only. Checked studies attribute under half of the gap to unresolved V genes and leave the rest unexplained. That table supplies the V and J calls and clone size; D and trimming were determined from the DNA. Here the sample has 130,000 to 150,000 clones; just over 90% occur a single time. The ten most abundant clones make up around 3.5% of the sample.

On the study overall, not on this receptor specifically: Reportedly, almost half of the unique spike-specific TCRs recognized epitopes lying outside the regions that are mutated in the B.1.351 and B.1.1.7 variants. Participants were mostly white British, with more females than males. The authors suggested clonal diversity may have been underestimated. Only a handful of AZD1222 recipients were SARS-CoV-2 seropositive at baseline, limiting conclusions about previously exposed vaccinees. CD4 TCRs associated with the vaccine covered the entire spike protein, and the dominant responses were in regions 160-218 and 743-854. Because no day 14 peak-response samples were available, repertoires were characterized only after the peak T cell response. The 56-69-year group was small, and its depth increase did not reach significance, likely because of low power. After two AZD1222 doses, spike-specific TCR breadth and depth were significantly higher than at day 0 and than in MenACWY recipients.

The time point tag for this specimen amounts to: baseline before first vaccination. The vaccinee samples were drawn from two UK trials, COV001 and COV002, one of which was a single-blind randomized controlled phase 2/3 trial testing AZD1222 (ChAdOx1 nCoV-19) in healthy adults. Trial participant PBMC samples were collected at day 0 and day 28 after the second dose for TCRbeta chain sequencing. About this clone: Its binding antigen is unknown. No base qualities exist here, and no much larger clone lies one base off it.

The junction carries 8 bases between V and J, which are trimmed by 4 bases and 3 bases respectively. Measured from the cysteine to the phenylalanine, the CDR3 is 13 residues long. Left in the record is the CDR3 DNA by itself, 39 bases read in frame from the first base. Based on the germline V gene, the CDR1 and CDR2 sequences are KGHDR and SFDVKD. The specimen comprised peripheral blood, sampled on day 0 of AZD1222 vaccination. In this chain, TRBV24-1 is recombined with TRBJ1-1, with no D gene named confidently. The source is an adult in good health. Here is the DNA: TGTGCCACCAGTGAGGCCAGCCACACTGAAGCTTTCTTT. Its protein product is CATSEASHTEAFF.